The 18 T cell receptor beta chains in this list originate from one sample, sequenced in a study of early stage breast cancer tumors. TCRdb's copy holds only in-frame clones and misses some; the assay was immunoSEQ multiplex PCR. The table lists 50,000 to 75,000 clones, over 60% of them singletons. The sample taken for sequencing was blood. These receptors all stem from a person aged 25-39 years with breast cancer.

This clone has more than one count but fewer than ten. CDR3 sequence reads: CASTRVSGMNTEAFF. The CDR3 nucleotides are TGCGCCAGCACTAGAGTTTCGGGGATGAACACTGAAGCTTTCTTT. This chain links TRBV5-1 with TRBJ1-1; D uncertain. From germline, CDR1 is SGHRS and CDR2 YFSETQ. V was shortened by 6 bases and J by 0 bases, with 15 bases between the two germline ends. This CDR3 is 15 amino acids long.

The genes are TRBV30 and TRBJ2-7; 12 nucleotides match TRBD2. The germline gives CDR1 GTSNPN, CDR2 SVGIG (reference sequence). Losses at the gene ends were 3 bases for V and 4 bases for J; bases not matched to a gene: 4. This CDR3 comprises 14 residues. CDR3 sequence: CAWSEGLAGYEQYF. Written as DNA, the CDR3 is TGTGCCTGGAGCGAGGGACTAGCGGGTTACGAGCAGTACTTC. The whole variable domain, remainder taken from reference TRBV30 and TRBJ2-7, is SQTIHQWPATLVQPVGSPLSLECTVEGTSNPNLYWYRQAAGRGLQLLFYSVGIGQISSEVPQNLSASRPQDRQFILSSKKLLLSDSGFYLCAWSEGLAGYEQYFGPGTRLTVT.

This chain uses TRBV29-1 with TRBJ2-5; 7 bases are shared with TRBD2. This CDR3 contains 13 residues. Germline V lookup: CDR1 SQVTM, CDR2 ANQGSEA. The V segment lost 3 bases and the J segment 7 bases; nucleotides outside the gene matches: 8. Written as DNA, the CDR3 is TGCAGCGTTGATCTAAGAGTAGCGGGGACCCAGTACTTC. This translates into CSVDLRVAGTQYF. Using reference TRBV29-1 and TRBJ2-5 for the parts outside the CDR3, the full variable domain is SAVISQKPSRDICQRGTSLTIQCQVDSQVTMMFWYRQQPGQSLTLIATANQGSEATYESGFVIDKFPISRPNLTFSTLTVSNMSPEDSSIYLCSVDLRVAGTQYFGPGTRLLVL.

V and J are TRBV29-1 and TRBJ2-1, with 7 bases aligning to TRBD2. Germline V CDR1 and CDR2: SQVTM, ANQGSEA. The V segment lost 4 bases and the J segment 0 bases; nucleotides outside the gene matches: 15. The CDR3 runs 18 residues. CDR3 bases: TGCAGCGTTGTGAAGGCCAGCGGGATTCCTTACTCCTACAATGAGCAGTTCTTC. Translated: CSVVKASGIPYSYNEQFF.

This clone was counted a few times. The V and J genes are TRBV5-6 and TRBJ2-1, with a possible D match to TRBD1 (6 bases). V lost 0 bases, J lost 11 bases, and 24 bases lay in between. CDR1 and CDR2 (germline): SGHDT, YYEEEE. The CDR3 length is 17 residues. The CDR3 spells CASSLVFRTDSMRQQFF. The CDR3 nucleotides are TGTGCCAGCAGCTTGGTTTTTAGGACAGATTCAATGAGGCAGCAGTTCTTC.

The chain carries TRBV7-3 and TRBJ2-2; 8 nucleotides agree with TRBD2. V dropped 1 base and J dropped 1; count of bases not matched to a gene: 2. CDR3 length: 16 residues. Germline CDR1 SGHTA, CDR2 FQGTGA. CDR3: CASSLNAGGNTGELFF. The DNA for the CDR3 is TGTGCCAGCAGCTTAAACGCGGGAGGGAACACCGGGGAGCTGTTTTTT.

V is TRBV6-5 and J is TRBJ1-2; TRBD1 is a possible D gene (5 bases). With 2 bases removed from V and 0 bases from J, the gap between germline ends came to 7 bases. The CDR3 extends over 14 amino acids. The germline V gene has CDR1 MNHEY and CDR2 SVGAGI. CDR3 nucleotide sequence: TGTGCCAGCAGTTACAACAGGCCTAACTATGGCTACACCTTC. Translated: CASSYNRPNYGYTF.

The V call is TRBV5-6, the J call TRBJ1-2, with 7 bases matching TRBD1. V shed 5 bases and J 2 bases; nucleotides not matched to a gene: 3. There are 13 residues in the CDR3. CDR1 is SGHDT and CDR2 is YYEEEE in the germline V gene. CDR3 nucleotide sequence: TGTGCCAGCAGTCCGGGACAGAACTATGGCTACACCTTC. Translating it yields CASSPGQNYGYTF.

This chain joins TRBV5-1 and TRBJ2-1; D is possibly TRBD2 (5 bases). Germline V gives CDR1 SGHRS, CDR2 YFSETQ. This CDR3 has 17 amino acids. V lost 3 bases and J 2 bases, leaving 18 bases between the germline ends. The CDR3 DNA is TGCGCCAGCAGCTCCTACCCCTCACTAGTTCCCTACAATGAGCAGTTCTTC. It yields the protein CASSSYPSLVPYNEQFF.

This chain connects TRBV19 to TRBJ2-7; 12 bases fit TRBD2. The CDR3 is 14 residues long. CDR1 and CDR2 from the germline V gene are LNHDA and SQIVND (reference sequence). Trimming removed 5 bases from V and 6 bases from J; junction bases left unmatched: 5. The DNA of the CDR3 is TGTGCCAGTAGTGGGGCTAGCGGGAGGGGCGAGCAGTACTTC. It translates to CASSGASGRGEQYF. The full variable domain, its missing parts supplied by reference TRBV19 and TRBJ2-7, is DGGITQSPKYLFRKEGQNVTLSCEQNLNHDAMYWYRQDPGQGLRLIYYSQIVNDFQKGDIAEGYSVSREKKESFPLTVTSAQKNPTAFYLCASSGASGRGEQYFGPGTRLTVT.

The chain employs TRBV2 and TRBJ2-7; 10 positions match TRBD1. Germline lookup yields CDR1 SNHLY and CDR2 FYNNEI. The CDR3 extends over 14 amino acids. J was trimmed by 7 bases and V by 6 bases; bases with no gene match: 9. The CDR3, as DNA: TGTGCCAGCAGCAAGGACAGGGGGTTAGGGGAGCAGTACTTC. Its translation: CASSKDRGLGEQYF.

This clone was observed a single time. The chain joins TRBV11-2 to TRBJ1-1; maybe TRBD1 (5 bases). V gave up 5 bases and J gave up 5 bases, with 15 bases separating them. CDR1 SGHAT and CDR2 FQNNGV come from the germline V gene. This CDR3 contains 14 residues. The CDR3 spells CASSPLTRGTEAFF. CDR3 DNA sequence: TGTGCCAGCAGCCCCTTGACGCGGGGGACTGAAGCTTTCTTT.

CDR3 sequence (DNA): TGTGCCAGCAGCTTGGGAGGGTTCGATGAAGCTTTCTTT. It specifies CASSLGGFDEAFF. The rearrangement joins TRBV5-4 to TRBJ1-1; D gene uncertain. The V gene lost 0 bases and the J gene lost 7 bases, with 10 bases spanning the gap. The germline V gene has CDR1 SGHNT and CDR2 YYREEE (reference sequence). The CDR3 spans 13 residues.

V gene TRBV9 combines with J gene TRBJ2-5; D is possibly TRBD2 (6 bases). Germline V CDR1 and CDR2: SGDLS, YYNGEE. V lost 4 bases to trimming and J lost 4 bases, with 29 bases between them. This CDR3 has 19 residues. Written as DNA, the CDR3 is TGTGCCAGCAGCACACGGGGGTCGTCTAGCCTAGGCCACGGAGAGACCCAGTACTTC. Translating gives CASSTRGSSSLGHGETQYF.

The V call is TRBV5-4, the J call TRBJ2-2; 9 bases agree with TRBD1. The CDR3 has 13 residues. The germline CDR1 and CDR2 sequences are SGHNT and YYREEE (reference sequence). CDR3 region: CTTGGALTGELFF. The CDR3 coding sequence is TGTACCACAGGGGGCGCGTTAACCGGGGAGCTGTTTTTT.

The chain joins TRBV11-2 to TRBJ2-4, with 11 bases aligning to TRBD2. The germline gives CDR1 SGHAT, CDR2 FQNNGV. This CDR3 spans 17 amino acids. The V and J ends lost 6 bases and 1 base, in that order; junction bases with no gene match: 8. CDR3 residues: CASRGLAGGPAKNIQYF. The DNA for the CDR3 is TGTGCCAGCAGGGGGTTAGCGGGAGGGCCTGCCAAAAACATTCAGTACTTC.

The chain couples TRBV30 to TRBJ2-1; a weak D match, TRBD1 (5 bases). Trimming left V 0 bases short and J 7 bases short, with 16 bases between. The germline V gene has CDR1 GTSNPN and CDR2 SVGIG (reference sequence). The CDR3 runs to 15 residues. The CDR3 nucleotides read TGTGCCTGGAGTGTAGGTCGGTCTGGGGCAAATGAGCAGTTCTTC. This codes for CAWSVGRSGANEQFF.

The chain uses TRBV2 and TRBJ2-3; a possible D gene is TRBD2 (6 bases). The CDR3 is made up of 14 amino acids. Trimming shortened V by 6 bases and J by 6 bases, and 16 bases separated the two germline ends. CDR1 and CDR2 (germline): SNHLY, FYNNEI. The CDR3 sequence: CASSLTRVRDTQYF. DNA for the CDR3: TGTGCCAGCAGCCTGACTAGGGTCAGGGATACGCAGTATTTT.